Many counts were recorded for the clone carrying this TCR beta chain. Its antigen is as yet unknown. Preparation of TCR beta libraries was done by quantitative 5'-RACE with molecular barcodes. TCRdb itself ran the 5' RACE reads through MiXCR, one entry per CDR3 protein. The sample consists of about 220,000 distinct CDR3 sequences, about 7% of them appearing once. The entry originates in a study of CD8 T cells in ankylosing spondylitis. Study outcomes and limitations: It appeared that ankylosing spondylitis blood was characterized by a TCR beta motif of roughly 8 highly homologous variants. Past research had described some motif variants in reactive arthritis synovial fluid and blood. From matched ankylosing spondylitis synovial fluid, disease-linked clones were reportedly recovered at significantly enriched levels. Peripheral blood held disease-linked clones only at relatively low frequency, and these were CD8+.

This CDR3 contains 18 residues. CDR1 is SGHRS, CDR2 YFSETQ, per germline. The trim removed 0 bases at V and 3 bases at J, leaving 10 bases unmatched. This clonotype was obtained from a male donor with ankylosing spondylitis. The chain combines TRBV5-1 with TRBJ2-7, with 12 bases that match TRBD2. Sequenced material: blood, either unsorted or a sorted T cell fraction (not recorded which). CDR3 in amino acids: CASSLASSLAGGHYEQYF. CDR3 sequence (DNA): TGCGCCAGCAGCTTGGCCTCCTCACTAGCGGGAGGCCACTACGAGCAGTACTTC. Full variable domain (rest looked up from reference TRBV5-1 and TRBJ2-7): KAGVTQTPRYLIKTRGQQVTLSCSPISGHRSVSWYQQTPGQGLQFLFEYFSETQRNKGNFPGRFSGRQFSNSRSEMNVSTLELGDSALYLCASSLASSLAGGHYEQYFGPGTRLTVT.